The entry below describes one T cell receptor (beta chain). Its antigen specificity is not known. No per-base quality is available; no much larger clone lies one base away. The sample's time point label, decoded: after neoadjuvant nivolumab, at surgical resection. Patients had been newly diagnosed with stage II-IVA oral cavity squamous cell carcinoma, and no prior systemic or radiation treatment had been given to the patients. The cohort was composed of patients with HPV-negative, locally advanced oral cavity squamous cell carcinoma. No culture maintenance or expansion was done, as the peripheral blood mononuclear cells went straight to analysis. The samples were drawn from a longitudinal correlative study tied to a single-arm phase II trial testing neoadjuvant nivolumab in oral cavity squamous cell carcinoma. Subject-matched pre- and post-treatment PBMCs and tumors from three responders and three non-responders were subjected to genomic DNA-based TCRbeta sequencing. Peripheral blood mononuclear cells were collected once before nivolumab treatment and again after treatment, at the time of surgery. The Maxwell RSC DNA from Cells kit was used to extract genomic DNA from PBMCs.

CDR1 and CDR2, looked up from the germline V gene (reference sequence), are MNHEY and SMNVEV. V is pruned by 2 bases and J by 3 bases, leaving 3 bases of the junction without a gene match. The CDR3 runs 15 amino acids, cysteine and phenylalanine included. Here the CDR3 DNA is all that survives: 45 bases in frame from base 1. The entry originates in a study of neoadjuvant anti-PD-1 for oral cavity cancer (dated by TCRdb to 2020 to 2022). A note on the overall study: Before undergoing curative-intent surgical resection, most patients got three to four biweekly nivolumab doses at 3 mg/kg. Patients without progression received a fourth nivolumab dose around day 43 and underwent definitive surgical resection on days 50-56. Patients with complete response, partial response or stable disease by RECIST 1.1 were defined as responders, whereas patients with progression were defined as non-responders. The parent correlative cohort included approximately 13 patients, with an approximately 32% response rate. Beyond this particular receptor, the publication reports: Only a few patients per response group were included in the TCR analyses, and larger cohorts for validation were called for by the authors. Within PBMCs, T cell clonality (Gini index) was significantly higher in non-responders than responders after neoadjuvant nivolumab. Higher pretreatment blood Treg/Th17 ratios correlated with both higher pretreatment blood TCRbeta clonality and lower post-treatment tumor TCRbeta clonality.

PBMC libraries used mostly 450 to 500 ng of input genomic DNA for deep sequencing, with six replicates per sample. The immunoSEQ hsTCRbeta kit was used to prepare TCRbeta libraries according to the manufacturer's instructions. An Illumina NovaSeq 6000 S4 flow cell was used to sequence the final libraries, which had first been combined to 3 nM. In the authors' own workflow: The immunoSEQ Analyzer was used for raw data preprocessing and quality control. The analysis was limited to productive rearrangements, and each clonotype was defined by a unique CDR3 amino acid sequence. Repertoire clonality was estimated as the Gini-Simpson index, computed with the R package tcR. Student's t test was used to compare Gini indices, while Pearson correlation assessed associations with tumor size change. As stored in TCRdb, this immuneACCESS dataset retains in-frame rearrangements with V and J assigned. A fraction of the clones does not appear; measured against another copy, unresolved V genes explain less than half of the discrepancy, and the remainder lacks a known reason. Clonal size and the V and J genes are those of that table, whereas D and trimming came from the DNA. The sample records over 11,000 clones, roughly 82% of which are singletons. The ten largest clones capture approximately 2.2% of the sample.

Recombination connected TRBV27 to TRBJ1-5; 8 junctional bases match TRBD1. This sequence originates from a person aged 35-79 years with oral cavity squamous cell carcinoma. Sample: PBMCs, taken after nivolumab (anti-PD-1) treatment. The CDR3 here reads CASSLRTGYNQPQHF. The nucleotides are TGTGCCAGCAGTTTAAGGACAGGGTACAATCAGCCCCAGCATTTT.